This is a list of T cell receptor beta chains from one sample in a study of siplizumab effects on memory and regulatory T cells. This table comes from immunoSEQ multiplex PCR, and its TCRdb copy is limited to in-frame clones, with some not included. The sample yields some 97,000 clones, 94% seen once. Sequencing was carried out using Tregs sorted from blood. The receptor set was obtained from a human donor in good health. The CDR3 runs from the conserved cysteine through the conserved F or W. The order of the fields is J gene, V gene, D gene, CDR3 length, clone size, CDR3 protein, CDR3 DNA. The D gene is left open where the match is weak. Clone size appears in some rows only: once, few, many, or a class for an expanded clone.

TRBJ2-1	TRBV6-5	NA	14	once	CASTRRRGYNEQFF	TGTGCCAGCACCCGTCGGAGGGGATACAATGAGCAGTTCTTC
TRBJ2-7	TRBV5-6	TRBD2	15	NA	CASSYPYGTRHEQYF	TGTGCCAGCAGTTATCCATATGGGACTAGACACGAGCAGTACTTC
TRBJ1-6	TRBV28	NA	14	NA	CATLTVTRNSPLHF	TGTGCCACCCTGACAGTAACAAGGAATTCACCCCTCCACTTT
TRBJ2-1	TRBV5-6	NA	16	NA	CASSLFSGYSYNEQFF	TGTGCCAGCAGCTTGTTCAGCGGGTATTCCTACAATGAGCAGTTCTTC
TRBJ2-1	TRBV28	NA	11	once	CASSPRNEQFF	TGTGCCAGCAGCCCCAGGAATGAGCAGTTCTTC
TRBJ2-1	TRBV2	TRBD1	14	NA	CASKQGSSYNEQFF	TGTGCCAGCAAACAGGGGAGCTCCTACAATGAGCAGTTCTTC
TRBJ1-4	TRBV5-1	NA	16	NA	CASSLAAASANEKLFF	TGCGCCAGCAGCTTGGCGGCGGCCTCGGCTAATGAAAAACTGTTTTTT
TRBJ2-2	TRBV7-9	NA	16	NA	CASSLLTGANTGELFF	TGTGCCAGCAGCCTGTTGACAGGCGCGAACACCGGGGAGCTGTTTTTT
TRBJ1-4	TRBV20-1	TRBD1	11	NA	CTGQLNEKLFF	TGCACGGGACAGCTTAATGAAAAACTGTTTTTT
TRBJ1-1	TRBV5-1	TRBD1	16	NA	CASSWGQGAMNTEAFF	TGCGCCAGCAGCTGGGGACAGGGGGCAATGAACACTGAAGCTTTCTTT
TRBJ2-7	TRBV7-9	NA	12	once	CASSLNLVAQYF	TGTGCCAGCAGCTTAAACCTTGTAGCGCAGTACTTC
TRBJ1-5	TRBV18	TRBD1	15	NA	CASSPLGDRRQPQHF	TGTGCCAGCTCACCACTTGGGGACAGGCGTCAGCCCCAGCATTTT
TRBJ1-1	TRBV6-6	NA	14	NA	CASSPVVPLSGAFF	TGTGCCAGCAGCCCCGTGGTCCCGTTGTCTGGAGCTTTCTTT
TRBJ2-3	TRBV7-9	NA	14	NA	CASSSRGSTDTQYF	TGTGCCAGCAGCTCCAGGGGTAGCACAGATACGCAGTATTTT
TRBJ2-1	TRBV12-5	TRBD2	19	NA	CASGLSRTSGQSSYNEQFF	TGTGCTAGTGGTCTCTCCCGGACTAGCGGCCAGAGCTCCTACAATGAGCAGTTCTTC
TRBJ2-7	TRBV7-9	NA	16	NA	CASSLGSRESAYEQYF	TGTGCCAGCAGCTTAGGGTCGCGGGAAAGCGCTTACGAGCAGTACTTC
TRBJ1-2	TRBV27	TRBD1	15	NA	CASSLSVTGSYGYTF	TGTGCCAGCAGTTTATCGGTGACAGGGTCGTATGGCTACACCTTC
TRBJ2-5	TRBV5-1	NA	14	NA	CASTTGPPEKTQYF	TGCGCCAGCACTACGGGTCCTCCAGAGAAGACCCAGTACTTC
TRBJ1-1	TRBV7-2	NA	18	NA	CASTSPWAPKDMNTEAFF	TGTGCCAGCACCTCCCCCTGGGCCCCGAAGGACATGAACACTGAAGCTTTCTTT
TRBJ2-3	TRBV5-6	TRBD2	16	NA	CASSSRGLAGRDTQYF	TGTGCCAGCAGCTCCAGGGGACTAGCGGGACGGGATACGCAGTATTTT
TRBJ1-5	TRBV15	NA	14	NA	CATSIYRGNQPQHF	TGTGCCACCAGCATATACAGAGGCAATCAGCCCCAGCATTTT
TRBJ1-3	TRBV19	NA	16	once	CASRPNSAGSGNTIYF	TGTGCCAGTAGACCCAATAGTGCAGGGTCTGGAAACACCATATATTTT
TRBJ2-2	TRBV11-2	TRBD1	15	NA	CASSRLTGGTGELFF	TGTGCCAGCAGCCGCTTGACAGGGGGTACCGGGGAGCTGTTTTTT
TRBJ2-2	TRBV7-9	NA	16	NA	CASTLRGSSNTGELFF	TGTGCCAGCACCCTCCGAGGTAGCTCGAACACCGGGGAGCTGTTTTTT
TRBJ1-5	TRBV6-1	NA	13	few	CASSPQRDQPQHF	TGTGCCAGCAGCCCCCAAAGGGATCAGCCCCAGCATTTT
TRBJ2-3	TRBV7-9	TRBD1	15	NA	CASSHPGQETDTQYF	TGTGCCAGCAGCCACCCGGGACAGGAGACAGATACGCAGTATTTT
TRBJ2-3	TRBV7-9	NA	11	NA	CASSFADTQYF	TGTGCCAGCAGCTTTGCAGATACGCAGTATTTT
TRBJ1-3	TRBV7-2	TRBD1	16	NA	CASSLRQGFSGNTIYF	TGTGCCAGCAGCTTACGACAGGGGTTCTCTGGAAACACCATATATTTT
TRBJ2-1	TRBV11-2	TRBD2	16	NA	CASSQGVAGVLGEQFF	TGTGCCAGCAGCCAAGGGGTAGCGGGAGTCTTGGGTGAGCAGTTCTTC
TRBJ2-5	TRBV5-1	NA	13	NA	CASSLARGETQYF	TGCGCCAGCAGCTTGGCTAGGGGGGAGACCCAGTACTTC
TRBJ2-7	TRBV5-6	NA	13	once	CASSFVATYEQYF	TGTGCCAGCAGCTTCGTAGCGACCTACGAGCAGTACTTC
TRBJ2-7	TRBV18	TRBD1	15	NA	CASSLMDRAGYEQYF	TGTGCCAGCTCACTCATGGACAGGGCGGGCTACGAGCAGTACTTC
TRBJ2-2	TRBV5-1	TRBD2	16	NA	CASGISGSGNTGELFF	TGCGCCAGCGGGATTAGCGGGAGTGGAAACACCGGGGAGCTGTTTTTT
TRBJ1-2	TRBV5-1	TRBD1	14	NA	CASSWTGERGGYTF	TGCGCCAGCAGTTGGACAGGGGAACGGGGTGGCTACACCTTC
TRBJ2-5	TRBV9	NA	15	NA	CASTPTGRTPETQYF	TGTGCCAGCACCCCGACGGGCAGGACTCCAGAGACCCAGTACTTC
TRBJ1-6	TRBV30	NA	12	NA	CAWNPDNSPLHF	TGTGCCTGGAATCCGGATAATTCACCCCTCCACTTT
TRBJ2-6	TRBV27	NA	14	NA	CASSLILGANVLTF	TGTGCCAGCAGTTTAATCTTGGGGGCCAACGTCCTGACTTTC
TRBJ2-7	TRBV28	TRBD2	13	NA	CASSRDYLGEQYF	TGTGCCAGCAGTCGGGACTACCTCGGAGAGCAGTACTTC
TRBJ2-2	TRBV10-2	TRBD1	16	NA	CASGFYGTENTGELFF	TGCGCCAGCGGTTTTTACGGGACAGAGAACACCGGGGAGCTGTTTTTT
TRBJ1-6	TRBV6-4	NA	15	NA	CASSQQAGHNSPLHF	TGTGCCAGCAGTCAACAGGCGGGCCATAATTCACCCCTCCACTTT
TRBJ2-7	TRBV19	TRBD1	15	NA	CASSRPGTGYGEQYF	TGTGCCAGTAGTCGTCCCGGGACAGGGTACGGCGAGCAGTACTTC
TRBJ2-7	TRBV6-1	NA	15	NA	CASSEYLFAAYEQYF	TGTGCCAGCAGTGAATATCTTTTTGCGGCGTACGAGCAGTACTTC
TRBJ1-5	TRBV7-8	TRBD1	15	NA	CASSSGQDSNQPQHF	TGTGCCAGCAGCTCGGGACAGGATAGCAATCAGCCCCAGCATTTT